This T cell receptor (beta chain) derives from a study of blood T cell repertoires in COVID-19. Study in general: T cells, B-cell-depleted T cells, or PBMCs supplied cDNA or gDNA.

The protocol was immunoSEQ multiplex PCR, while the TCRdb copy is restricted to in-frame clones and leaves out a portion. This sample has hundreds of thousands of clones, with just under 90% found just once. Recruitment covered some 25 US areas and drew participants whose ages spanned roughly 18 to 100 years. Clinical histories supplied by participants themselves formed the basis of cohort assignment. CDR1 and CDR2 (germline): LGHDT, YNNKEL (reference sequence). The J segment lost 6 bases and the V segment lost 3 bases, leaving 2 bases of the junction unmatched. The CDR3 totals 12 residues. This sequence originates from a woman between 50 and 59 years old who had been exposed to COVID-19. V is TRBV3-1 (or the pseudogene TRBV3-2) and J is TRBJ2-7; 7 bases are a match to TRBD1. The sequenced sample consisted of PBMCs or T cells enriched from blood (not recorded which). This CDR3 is CASSHGTAEQYF. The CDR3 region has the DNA TGTGCCAGCAGCCACGGGACAGCCGAGCAGTACTTC.